The source of this T cell receptor (beta chain) is a study of T cell changes during pregnancy in multiple sclerosis. Trimming left V 4 bases short and J 5 bases short, with 24 bases between. The CDR3 consists of 18 residues. Germline assignment: CDR1 MDHEN and CDR2 SYDVKM. The table came from immunoSEQ multiplex PCR; TCRdb's copy has only in-frame clones and leaves some out. The sample lists 56,000 or so clones, roughly 90% occurring once. This receptor was taken from a female donor with multiple sclerosis, enrolled in a pregnancy study. The V gene is TRBV28, the J gene TRBJ1-5; D might be TRBD1 (5 bases). Here the sequenced sample was peripheral blood, taken after pregnancy. The CDR3 is CASSSLSRGGGRDQPQHF. The CDR3 nucleotides are TGTGCCAGCAGTTCCCTCTCCCGCGGGGGGGGAAGGGATCAGCCCCAGCATTTT. Looking up the rest from reference TRBV28 and TRBJ1-5 gives the full variable domain: DVKVTQSSRYLVKRTGEKVFLECVQDMDHENMFWYRQDPGLGLRLIYFSYDVKMKEKGDIPEGYSVSREKKERFSLILESASTNQTSMYLCASSSLSRGGGRDQPQHFGDGTRLSIL.